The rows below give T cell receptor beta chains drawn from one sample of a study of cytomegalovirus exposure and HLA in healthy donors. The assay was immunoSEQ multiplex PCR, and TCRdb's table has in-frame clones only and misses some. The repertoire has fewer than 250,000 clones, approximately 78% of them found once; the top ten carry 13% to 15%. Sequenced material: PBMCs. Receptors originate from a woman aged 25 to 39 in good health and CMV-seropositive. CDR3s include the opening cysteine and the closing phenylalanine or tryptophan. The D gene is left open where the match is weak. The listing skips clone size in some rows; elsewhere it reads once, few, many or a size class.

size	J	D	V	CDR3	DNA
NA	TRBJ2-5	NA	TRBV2	CASSVQGGTQYF	TGTGCCAGCAGTGTCCAAGGCGGGACCCAGTACTTC
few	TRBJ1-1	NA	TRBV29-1	CSGTVKLNTEAFF	TGCAGCGGGACAGTGAAATTGAACACTGAAGCTTTCTTT
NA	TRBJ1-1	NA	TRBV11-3	CASSPGGQLNTEAFF	TGTGCCAGCAGCCCAGGCGGACAGCTGAACACTGAAGCTTTCTTT
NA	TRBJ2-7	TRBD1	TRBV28	CASRMGTATYEQYF	TGTGCCAGCCGGATGGGGACAGCTACCTACGAGCAGTACTTC
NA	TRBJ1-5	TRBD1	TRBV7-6	CASSLAPRTGQGGSNQPQHF	TGTGCCAGCAGCTTAGCCCCTAGGACCGGACAGGGAGGGAGCAATCAGCCCCAGCATTTT
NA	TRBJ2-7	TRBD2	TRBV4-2	CASSQSQGGSSYEQYF	TGTGCCAGCAGCCAAAGCCAGGGAGGGTCCTCCTACGAGCAGTACTTC
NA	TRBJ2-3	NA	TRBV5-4	CASSGPQGTDTQYF	TGTGCCAGCAGCGGTCCTCAGGGCACAGATACGCAGTATTTT
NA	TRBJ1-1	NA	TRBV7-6	CASSLAGRDTEAFF	TGTGCCAGCAGCTTAGCGGGGAGGGACACTGAAGCTTTCTTT
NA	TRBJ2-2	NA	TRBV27	CASSLSLTREPYTGELFF	TGTGCCAGCAGTTTATCCCTCACGAGGGAGCCGTACACCGGGGAGCTGTTTTTT
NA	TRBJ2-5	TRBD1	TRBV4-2	CASSLPGTAKETQYF	TGTGCCAGCAGCCTGCCCGGGACAGCTAAAGAGACCCAGTACTTC
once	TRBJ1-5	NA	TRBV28	CASNSKGDYGQPQHF	TGTGCCAGCAACTCGAAAGGGGACTATGGTCAGCCCCAGCATTTT
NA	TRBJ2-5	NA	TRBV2	CASSESTRGRQETQYF	TGTGCCAGCAGTGAATCCACTCGGGGAAGACAAGAGACCCAGTACTTC
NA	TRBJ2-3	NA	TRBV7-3	CASSLSGSTDTQYF	TGTGCCAGCAGCTTAAGCGGGTCCACAGATACGCAGTATTTT
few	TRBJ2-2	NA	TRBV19	CASSILHPLQGGTGELFF	TGTGCCAGTAGTATACTCCATCCCTTACAGGGCGGCACCGGGGAGCTGTTTTTT
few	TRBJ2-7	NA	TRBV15	CATSREGGDRRYEQYF	TGTGCCACCAGCAGAGAGGGGGGGGACAGGCGCTACGAGCAGTACTTC
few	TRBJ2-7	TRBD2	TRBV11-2	CASSQSSGDSYEQYF	TGTGCCAGCAGCCAATCTAGCGGGGATTCCTACGAGCAGTACTTC
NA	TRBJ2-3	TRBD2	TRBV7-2	CASSLGPSGGGADTQYF	TGTGCCAGCAGCTTAGGTCCTAGCGGGGGGGGCGCAGATACGCAGTATTTT
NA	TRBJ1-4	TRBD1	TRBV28	CASSSGTGGGDEKLFF	TGTGCCAGCAGCTCCGGGACAGGGGGCGGGGATGAAAAACTGTTTTTT
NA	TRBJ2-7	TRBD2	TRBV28	CASGSAGGNTYEQYF	TGTGCCAGCGGATCCGCCGGGGGGAACACCTACGAGCAGTACTTC
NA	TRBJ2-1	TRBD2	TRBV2	CASSLGRGGRGEDEQFF	TGTGCCAGCAGTCTTGGCCGGGGCGGGAGGGGGGAGGACGAGCAGTTCTTC
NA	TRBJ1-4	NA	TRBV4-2	CASSPTVYPLEKLFF	TGTGCCAGCAGCCCTACCGTGTATCCCCTCGAAAAACTGTTTTTT
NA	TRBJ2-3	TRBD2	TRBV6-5	CASSYSLASADTQYF	TGTGCCAGCAGTTACTCACTAGCGTCCGCAGATACGCAGTATTTT
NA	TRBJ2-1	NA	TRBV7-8	CASSIGTYNEQFF	TGTGCCAGCAGCATCGGGACCTACAATGAGCAGTTCTTC
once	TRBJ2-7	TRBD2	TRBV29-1	CSVALAGGVYEQYF	TGCAGCGTGGCCCTAGCGGGAGGGGTGTACGAGCAGTACTTC
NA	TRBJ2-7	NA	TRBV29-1	CSVESGDSRTYEQYF	TGCAGCGTTGAATCCGGAGATAGTAGGACCTACGAGCAGTACTTC
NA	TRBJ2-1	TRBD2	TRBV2	CASSEALLAGAYNEQFF	TGTGCCAGCAGTGAAGCGCTCTTAGCGGGGGCCTACAATGAGCAGTTCTTC
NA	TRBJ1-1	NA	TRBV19	CASRPWTAREDTEAFF	TGTGCCAGTAGACCGTGGACAGCTCGGGAGGACACTGAAGCTTTCTTT
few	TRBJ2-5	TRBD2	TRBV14	CASSQDRGRVQETQYF	TGTGCCAGCAGCCAAGATCGAGGGAGGGTCCAAGAGACCCAGTACTTC
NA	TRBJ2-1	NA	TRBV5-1	CASTLIPSWANEQFF	TGCGCCAGCACCTTGATTCCTAGCTGGGCAAATGAGCAGTTCTTC
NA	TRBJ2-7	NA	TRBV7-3	CASSLSAAPTYEQYF	TGTGCCAGCAGCCTAAGTGCGGCCCCAACCTACGAGCAGTACTTC
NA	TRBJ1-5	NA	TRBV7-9	CSSSIAGEGGDQPQHF	TGTTCCAGCAGCATTGCCGGAGAGGGTGGGGATCAGCCCCAGCATTTT
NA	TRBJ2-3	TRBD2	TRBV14	CASSRLAGDPPDTQYF	TGTGCCAGCAGTAGACTAGCGGGAGACCCCCCAGATACGCAGTATTTT
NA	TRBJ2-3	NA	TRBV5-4	CASSRGTNPTDTQYF	TGTGCCAGCAGCCGTGGCACTAACCCCACAGATACGCAGTATTTT
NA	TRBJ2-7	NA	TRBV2	CASSEQTLPGEEQYF	TGTGCCAGCAGTGAACAAACCTTACCGGGTGAGGAGCAGTACTTC
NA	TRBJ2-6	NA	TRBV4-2	CASSQESRISGANVLTF	TGTGCCAGCAGCCAAGAGTCCAGGATCTCTGGGGCCAACGTCCTGACTTTC